This is a list of T cell receptor beta chains from one sample in a study of shared clonotypes between healthy human individuals. Clones were sequenced by immunoSEQ multiplex PCR, and TCRdb holds only the in-frame ones, with some missing. The sample records 2 million to 2.5 million clones, 85% to 95% being singletons. Specimen: naive CD4+ T cells from PBMCs. All receptors derive from a man younger than 30 in good health. Some clones in this sample may be carry-over from other donors' samples. The CDR3 runs from the conserved cysteine through the conserved F or W.

j_gene | v_gene | CDR3aa
TRBJ2-2 | TRBV4-3 | CASSQEPQAIMNTGELFF
TRBJ2-1 | TRBV5-1 | CASSLVPSYNEQFF
TRBJ1-1 | TRBV7-2 | CASSHPAELMNTEAFF
TRBJ2-7 | TRBV7-3 | CARIRKLGASYEQYF
TRBJ1-5 | TRBV4-2 | CASSQGGQGNQPQHF
TRBJ1-2 | TRBV6-5 | CASSKAGHGYTF
TRBJ2-1 | TRBV27 | CASSPFRRGPQNNEQFF
TRBJ1-5 | TRBV10-3 | CAISASPTTQPQHF
TRBJ1-2 | TRBV6-1 | CASSESNYGYTF
TRBJ2-1 | TRBV7-9 | CASSRGTGNEQFF
TRBJ2-1 | TRBV29-1 | CSVVGTVEQFF
TRBJ1-1 | TRBV7-9 | CASRSGLITEAFF
TRBJ2-1 | TRBV25-1 | CASSTGLPFGNEQFF
TRBJ2-7 | TRBV25-1 | CASTPGTPYEQYF
TRBJ2-7 | TRBV11-2 | CASSLGVGTSYEQYF
TRBJ2-1 | TRBV19 | CASISGDTLGEQFF
TRBJ2-1 | TRBV15 | CATSRDSGTGRNEQFF
TRBJ1-1 | TRBV7-9 | CASSLQENTEAFF
TRBJ2-5 | TRBV29-1 | CSVEGTAKETQYF
TRBJ2-1 | TRBV5-1 | CASSSRLAGGPDEQFF
TRBJ2-7 | TRBV2 | CASGEGASYEQYF
TRBJ1-6 | TRBV5-4 | CASSRTGVRSPLHF
TRBJ2-3 | TRBV12-5 | CASGGGTSGSSDTQYF
TRBJ1-1 | TRBV18 | CASSQQQTSTEAFF
TRBJ2-2 | TRBV5-1 | CASRRTLANTGELFF
TRBJ1-3 | TRBV10-1 | CASSPGETGNTIYF
TRBJ2-5 | TRBV7-3 | CASSLAPQETQYF